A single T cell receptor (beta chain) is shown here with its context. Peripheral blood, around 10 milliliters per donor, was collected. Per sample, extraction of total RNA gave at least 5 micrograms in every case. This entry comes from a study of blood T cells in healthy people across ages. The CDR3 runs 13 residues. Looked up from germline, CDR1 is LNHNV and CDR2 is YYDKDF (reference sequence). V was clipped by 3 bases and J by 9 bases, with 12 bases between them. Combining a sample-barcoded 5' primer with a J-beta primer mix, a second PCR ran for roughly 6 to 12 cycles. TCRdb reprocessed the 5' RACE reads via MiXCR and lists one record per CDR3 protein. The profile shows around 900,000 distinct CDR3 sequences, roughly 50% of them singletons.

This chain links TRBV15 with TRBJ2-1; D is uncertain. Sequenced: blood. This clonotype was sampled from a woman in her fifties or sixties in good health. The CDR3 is CATSSKVTSEQFF. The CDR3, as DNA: TGTGCCACCAGCAGTAAGGTCACAAGTGAGCAGTTCTTC.